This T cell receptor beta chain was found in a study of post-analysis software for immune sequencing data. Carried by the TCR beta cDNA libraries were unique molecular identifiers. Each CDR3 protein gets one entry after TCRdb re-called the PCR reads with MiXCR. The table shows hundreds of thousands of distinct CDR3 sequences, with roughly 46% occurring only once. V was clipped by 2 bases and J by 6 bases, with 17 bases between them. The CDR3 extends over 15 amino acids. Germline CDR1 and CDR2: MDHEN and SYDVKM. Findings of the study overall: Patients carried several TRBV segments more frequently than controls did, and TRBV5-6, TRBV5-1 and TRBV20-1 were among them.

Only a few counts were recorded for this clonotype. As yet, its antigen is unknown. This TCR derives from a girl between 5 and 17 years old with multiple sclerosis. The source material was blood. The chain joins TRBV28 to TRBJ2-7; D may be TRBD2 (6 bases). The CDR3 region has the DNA TGTGCCAGCAGTTTACCTGAGCGGGTCAGCCCCGAGCAGTACTTC. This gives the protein CASSLPERVSPEQYF.